This paragraph covers one T cell receptor beta chain sequence. This clone showed up just once. The target of this receptor is not known. Within one base of it there is no much larger clone, and no base qualities were kept. This specimen comes from a study of cytomegalovirus exposure and HLA in healthy donors (dated by TCRdb to 2016 to 2017). Regarding the research as a whole: An earlier analysis of approximately 640 of the donors reported roughly 270 Gb of sequence data and 117 million unique TCR beta sequences from about 179 million T cells. The T cell repertoires of under 750 subjects were profiled by immunosequencing and related to cytomegalovirus serostatus. In addition to the first cohort of roughly 700 subjects, a separate validation cohort of approximately 130 different subjects was used. An early release covering 550 to 700 HLA-typed donors comprised about 300 gigabases of sequencing data and 85 million to 100 million unique TCR sequences. The number of typed donors differed by locus: about 620-640 for A, B, C, DRB1 and DQB1; 500 to 550 for DQA1; about 600 for DPA1; and approximately 450 for DPB1. Donor age, sex, ethnicity and CMV serostatus were collected together with the repertoire data. All discovery cohort repertoires had been generated on a single sequencing platform. Of the approximately 370 genotyped donors, 65% to 90% were placed in the genetic ancestry cluster associated with self-reported Caucasian donors. Genome-wide SNP genotypes for about 55% of the roughly 670 donors were used in a later genetic analysis, which treated that subset as a discovery cohort. Roughly five DR-DQ haplotypes were handled as single units for association and clustering, since linkage in the cohort was strong. An earlier analysis of several hundred of the donors used high-throughput TCR beta sequencing to judge whether each TCR beta V gene segment behaved as functional or pseudogenic. The study aimed to test whether signatures of past pathogen exposure could be identified by cataloging public T cell receptors. Rather than drawing on any new phenotypic data, the later analysis identified candidate immune exposures from TCR beta sequences and the way those sequences occurred across donors. Among around 400 genotyped donors of the cohort, an average of around 250,000 unique TCR beta nucleotide sequences was sequenced per donor, of which about 19% were non-productive. To study patterns of TCR occurrence, a later analysis re-analyzed previously published TCR beta repertoires from hundreds of donors and added high-resolution HLA genotyping. HLA typing covered class I and class II loci at four-digit resolution. High-throughput TCR immunosequencing, statistical association of individual TCRs with disease status, and machine learning were combined to predict cytomegalovirus infection status.

The library was produced with the immunoSEQ multiplex PCR assay. A mixture of 60 forward primers for TCR Vbeta segments and 13 reverse primers for TCR Jbeta segments was used in the multiplex PCR. The CDR3 region of rearranged TCR beta genes was amplified from genomic DNA with a multiplex PCR assay. On the Illumina HiSeq System, the amplified TCR beta libraries were sequenced as 87-base-pair reads. The study's own analysis went as follows. In a later analysis, 80 million or so unique TCR beta chains were counted across the 650 to 700 repertoires, and about 10 million of these chains were shared by at least two donors. Raw reads were error-corrected and collapsed into unique sequences with a nearest-neighbor algorithm that merged closely related sequences to remove PCR and sequencing errors. CDR3 sequences were aligned to IMGT reference sequences to assign V, D and J gene segments. For a sequence to be retained, at least a six-nucleotide match to both a V gene segment and a J gene segment was required. A rearrangement was called productive if the CDR3 had no stop codons and remained in frame with V and J, and every other rearrangement was called non-productive. CDR3 was defined by IMGT convention, running from the second conserved V-encoded cysteine to the conserved J-encoded phenylalanine. Sequences without an unambiguous match to a single V gene segment were excluded from the earlier analysis of 500 to 700 of the donors. An earlier analysis of fewer than 750 of the donors called V segments functional above 56.7% productive rearrangements and segregating when the between-donor standard deviation exceeded 5%. A statistical classification framework was developed to diagnose cytomegalovirus status using the catalog of TCR beta chain sequences. A later analysis assigned V and J genes by comparing TCR nucleotide sequences with IMGT/GENE-DB human TR gene sequences. In a later analysis, CDR3 sequences and most-parsimonious VDJ recombination scenarios were assigned using the TCRdist pipeline. In a later analysis, each TCR beta chain was defined by its CDR3 amino acid sequence together with its V-gene family, and reads without a unique V-gene family were excluded. As a way to deal with suspected cross-contamination and a sequencing artifact, a later analysis dropped more than 500 nucleotide sequences that were highly shared and had low generation probability. In a later analysis, a clonal expansion index was calculated for each public chain from normalized within-repertoire ranks of inferred template counts. A later analysis computed generation probabilities with a VDJ recombination model fitted to out-of-frame rearrangements, and checked the results against IGoR. In a later analysis, hypergeometric tests were used to score TCR-TCR, TCR-HLA and TCR-CMV co-occurrence, with a repertoire-size bias correction applied to TCR pairs. A later analysis estimated false discovery rates by permuting HLA or CMV assignments 20 times. In a later analysis, co-occurring TCRs were grouped with DBSCAN, and TCRdist sequence similarity was added when clustering was performed within HLA-allele-positive subsets. Repertoires with fewer than 30,000 or more than 120,000 public chains, plus five repertoires with anomalous nucleotide sharing, were excluded from co-occurrence clustering. The table was pulled from immuneACCESS by TCRdb, which kept in-frame rearrangements only. Such tables lose some clones; where checked, under half of the loss comes from unresolved V genes, and the rest has no known cause. V and J calls and clone size are those listed in that table; D and trimming were worked out from the DNA. In this sample the table shows about 210,000 clones, roughly 87% of which occur a single time. Around 6% of the sample lies in the top ten.

The CDR3 measures 16 amino acids from cysteine to phenylalanine. Only CDR3 DNA remains: 48 bases, in frame from the first base. In the germline V gene (reference sequence), CDR1 corresponds to GTSNPN and CDR2 to SVGIG. Trimming takes 4 bases off V and 4 bases off J; junction bases not matched to a gene: 14. Broader findings and caveats from the paper: CMV serostatus was the only immune exposure information available for the cohort. Because some donors lacked HLA typing at each locus, the association tests relied only on the typed subset. Correlated functional status among segregating V segments might be attributable to linkage disequilibrium, but an unknown experimental factor could not be ruled out. Several of the top co-occurrence clusters appeared to be linked to parvovirus B19, influenza, CMV and Epstein-Barr virus, according to a later analysis. According to a later analysis, most CMV-associated TCR beta chains appeared to be HLA-restricted, and the HLA associations seemed to be driven largely by CMV exposure. A further reported finding was that TCR beta sequences accurately predicted the HLA-A and HLA-B alleles for most subjects in the first cohort. According to a later analysis, TCR association rates differed among HLA loci, with DRB1 alleles showing the most associated TCRs and HLA-C alleles showing the fewest. Most TCR sequences were seen in very few donors, while some public TCRs were found in many individuals. A later analysis found that HLA-associated TCR beta chains were more clonally expanded and had lower generation probabilities than equally common non-associated chains. Three of the identified cytomegalovirus-associated TCR beta chains were confirmed in vitro to be specific for cytomegalovirus antigens. Specific HLA alleles were associated with about 17,000 TCR beta sequences at a false discovery rate of 0.05 in a later analysis. Broadly in line with IMGT annotations, most TCR beta V segments showed up in productive rearrangements about 90% or about 30% of the time in an earlier analysis of around 550 of the donors. Presence/absence analyses assumed roughly uniform sequencing depth across donors, an assumption that may not hold. When HLA alleles, especially DR and DQ, strongly co-occurred, TCR associations were difficult to assign to individual alleles. Cytomegalovirus status was reported to be diagnosed by the classifier with high specificity and sensitivity in both the original and validation cohorts. The sequencing pipeline was judged likely to have produced a cluster of highly shared sequence variants as a technical artifact. V-gene and J-gene trimming of TCR beta chains was associated with a missense DCLRE1C variant in a later genetic analysis, and the association was replicated in an independent cohort. Some IMGT-functional V segments, including TRBV6-2 and TRBV6-3, could not be told apart with the 87-base-pair reads, so those segments were excluded. The authors suggested that the approach could potentially be extended to other disease states and immunological phenotypes. In the study, 164 TCR beta chains were listed as associated with cytomegalovirus. According to a later genetic analysis, donors in an Asian-associated ancestry cluster had fewer N-insertions in productive TCRs than the roughly 700-donor mean. Approximately 16 rarely observed V segments, including chromosome 9 orphons, were excluded from the earlier analysis of about 500 of the donors because counts were too low. This cohort had only TCR beta chains sequenced, and the lack of alpha or paired-chain data limited which features could be detected.

The cohort was made up of 500 to 850 healthy bone marrow donors. At the time of sampling, all cohort members were nominally healthy, though unrecorded immune exposures were likely present. The donor was CMV seropositive and was included in the group of approximately 310 seropositive cohort members. A peripheral blood sample was provided by each donor, and peripheral blood mononuclear cells were used for TCR beta sequencing. The Qiagen DNeasy Blood Extraction Kit was used to extract genomic DNA from the blood cell samples. The chain employs TRBV30 and TRBJ2-7; 9 bases in the junction line up with TRBD1. The sample was PBMCs. The TCR sequence derives from a man between 35 and 55 years old in good health and CMV-seropositive. CDR3 protein: CAWIAKWDRAPYEQYF. The bases are TGTGCCTGGATCGCAAAGTGGGACAGGGCCCCTTACGAGCAGTACTTC.